The 22 T cell receptor beta chains below come from one sample, sequenced in a study of spatial heterogeneity in lung cancer. TCRdb re-called the 5' RACE reads through MiXCR, storing one row per CDR3 protein. The sample records about 120,000 distinct CDR3 sequences, 9.5% to 15% being singletons. The time point denotes: blood at routine non-recurrence follow-up after resection. Researchers sequenced whole RNA taken from tumor, nontumor lung or frozen PBMC without sorting. Material: PBMCs, obtained at follow-up. Receptor source: a male donor with early-stage non-small cell lung cancer.

This clonotype was seen a handful of times. This rearrangement joins TRBV6-2 or TRBV6-3 to TRBJ1-1; tentatively, D is TRBD1 (5 bases). The CDR3 length is 13 residues. The V end was cut by 5 bases, the J end by 3 bases, with 10 bases between. CDR1 is MNHEY, CDR2 SVGEGT, per germline. The CDR3 loop reads CASSPRQYTEAFF. As DNA, the CDR3 is TGTGCCAGCAGTCCTAGACAGTACACTGAAGCTTTCTTT.

CDR3 protein: CASSFGRTSGNTIYF. CDR3 nucleotide sequence: TGTGCCAGCAGCTTTGGACGGACCTCTGGAAACACCATATATTTT. The V and J genes are TRBV7-6 and TRBJ1-3; D unresolved. Trimming removed 3 bases from V and 0 bases from J, with 9 bases in between. Germline V gene sequence: CDR1 SGHVS, CDR2 FNYEAQ. The CDR3 runs to 15 residues.

V is TRBV12-3 or TRBV12-4 and J is TRBJ1-3, with D possibly TRBD1 on 6 matching bases. The CDR3 runs to 16 residues. Trimming took off 8 bases at V and 0 bases at J, with 17 bases between the two ends. In nucleotides, the CDR3 is TGTGCCAGCGCTCTGGACAGCCTGAGCTCTGGAAACACCATATATTTT. It yields the protein CASALDSLSSGNTIYF.

This clonotype was observed many times. The chain uses TRBV2 and TRBJ1-2, with 7 positions matching TRBD1. The germline gives CDR1 SNHLY, CDR2 FYNNEI. The J segment lost 6 bases and the V segment lost 7 bases, leaving 11 bases of the junction unmatched. The CDR3 covers 14 residues. This CDR3 reads CASTRTGPHDGYTF. The DNA for the CDR3 is TGTGCCAGCACCCGGACAGGCCCCCATGATGGCTACACCTTC.

There are many counts of this clonotype. CDR3 residues: CSVRLGQGGLETQYF. CDR3 DNA: TGCAGCGTTAGATTAGGACAGGGCGGTTTAGAGACCCAGTACTTC. V gene TRBV29-1 combines with J gene TRBJ2-5; TRBD1 aligns across 8 bases. Unmatched junction bases numbered 12, after V lost 5 bases and J lost 4 bases. Germline lookup yields CDR1 SQVTM and CDR2 ANQGSEA. CDR3 length: 15 amino acids.

A few counts support this clonotype. This rearrangement joins TRBV9 to TRBJ2-5; possibly TRBD1 for D (5 bases). V gave up 1 base and J gave up 5 bases, with 9 bases separating them. The CDR3 is 13 amino acids. Germline CDR1 is SGDLS and CDR2 is YYNGEE. CDR3 in DNA: TGTGCCAGCAGCGTAATGGGGCCGGAGACCCAGTACTTC. It codes for CASSVMGPETQYF. The full variable domain, its missing parts supplied by reference TRBV9 and TRBJ2-5, is DSGVTQTPKHLITATGQRVTLRCSPRSGDLSVYWYQQSLDQGLQFLIQYYNGEERAKGNILERFSAQQFPDLHSELNLSSLELGDSALYFCASSVMGPETQYFGPGTRLLVL.

The chain has TRBV3-1 and TRBJ1-2, with D unclear. From germline, CDR1 is LGHDT and CDR2 YNNKEL (reference sequence). V lost 0 bases and J 5 bases, leaving 10 bases between the germline ends. The CDR3 length is 14 residues. Here the CDR3 DNA reads TGTGCCAGCAGCCAAGATGAAGGGTTGTATGGCTACACCTTC. Protein product: CASSQDEGLYGYTF.

This rearrangement joins TRBV12-3 or TRBV12-4 to TRBJ1-1, with D perhaps TRBD1 (5 bases). V shed 3 bases and J shed 2 bases, with 10 bases lying between them. The CDR3 has 14 amino acids. CDR3 nucleotides: TGTGCCAGCAGTTTGCAGACAGCCAACACTGAAGCTTTCTTT. It yields the protein CASSLQTANTEAFF.

This clonotype was found a few times. The chain recombines TRBV15 with TRBJ2-1; D possibly corresponds to TRBD2 (6 bases). Germline CDR1 LNHNV, CDR2 YYDKDF (reference sequence). V lost 5 bases and J 0 bases, leaving 20 bases between the germline ends. CDR3 length: 18 residues. CDR3 protein: CATSSGGWGRDSYNEQFF. The DNA of the CDR3 is TGTGCCACCAGCTCAGGAGGGTGGGGCAGGGACTCCTACAATGAGCAGTTCTTC.

V usage is TRBV7-9 and J usage is TRBJ2-2; D possibly corresponds to TRBD2 (5 bases). The length of the CDR3 is 16 residues. The ends were cut back, 4 bases at V and 5 bases at J, with 17 bases in the middle. The V gene's germline CDR1 is SEHNR and CDR2 FQNEAQ (reference sequence). This CDR3 is CASSSQSPSGTGELFF. CDR3 nucleotides: TGTGCCAGCAGCTCCCAGTCCCCGTCGGGGACCGGGGAGCTGTTTTTT. The whole variable domain, remainder taken from reference TRBV7-9 and TRBJ2-2, is DTGVSQNPRHKITKRGQNVTFRCDPISEHNRLYWYRQTLGQGPEFLTYFQNEAQLEKSRLLSDRFSAERPKGSFSTLEIQRTEQGDSAMYLCASSSQSPSGTGELFFGEGSRLTVL.

This clonotype occurred many times. This rearrangement joins TRBV11-2 to TRBJ1-4; 9 bases fit TRBD1. Germline assignment: CDR1 SGHAT and CDR2 FQNNGV. After removal of 6 bases from V and 11 bases from J, the junction contained 7 bases not matched to a gene. This CDR3 spans 13 amino acids. The CDR3 nucleotides are TGTGCCAGCAGGTCCAACAGGGGGCTGAAACTGTTTTTT. It is translated as CASRSNRGLKLFF.

CDR3 sequence reads: CASSPGVYSYNEQFF. The CDR3 region has the DNA TGTGCCAGCAGCCCGGGGGTTTACTCCTACAATGAGCAGTTCTTC. The chain combines TRBV28 with TRBJ2-1; possibly TRBD2 for D (6 bases). The CDR3 runs to 15 residues. The V gene's germline CDR1 is MDHEN and CDR2 SYDVKM. The ends were cut back, 6 bases at V and 0 bases at J, with 12 bases in the middle.

This clonotype was recorded a few times. The V and J genes are TRBV29-1 and TRBJ1-1; D is ambiguous. V gave up 1 base and J gave up 2 bases, with 11 bases separating them. This CDR3 contains 14 residues. CDR1 SQVTM and CDR2 ANQGSEA come from the germline V gene. The CDR3 coding sequence is TGCAGCGTTGAAGTCCTTGGACGAAACACTGAAGCTTTCTTT. Its translation: CSVEVLGRNTEAFF.

This chain connects TRBV7-8 to TRBJ1-2; maybe TRBD1 (5 bases). Germline CDR1 and CDR2: SGHVS and FQNEAQ. V lost 1 base and J 3 bases, leaving 9 bases between the germline ends. This CDR3 has 14 residues. CDR3: CASSLGLGDYGYTF. DNA for the CDR3: TGTGCCAGCAGCTTAGGTCTAGGGGACTATGGCTACACCTTC.

At least ten counts were recorded for this clonotype. The chain uses TRBV6-2 or TRBV6-3 and TRBJ1-5; D remains unclear. The CDR3 spans 14 residues. V lost 2 bases and J lost 2, with 7 bases in between. The germline CDR1 and CDR2 sequences are MNHEY and SVGEGT. Written as DNA, the CDR3 is TGTGCCAGCAGTTACCGTGGAGGCAATCAGCCCCAGCATTTT. It translates to CASSYRGGNQPQHF.

This chain's CDR3 is CASSFVTTDTQYF. CDR3 DNA: TGTGCCAGCAGCTTCGTAACGACAGATACGCAGTATTTT. The V call is TRBV7-9, the J call TRBJ2-3; D not certain. Germline CDR1 SEHNR, CDR2 FQNEAQ (reference sequence). V gave up 3 bases and J gave up 3 bases, with 7 bases separating them. The CDR3 spans 13 residues.

This clonotype has ten or more counts. The chain carries TRBV27 and TRBJ2-7, with 8 bases lining up with TRBD1. V trimming: 6 bases; J trimming: 2 bases; junction bases outside the gene matches: 6. This CDR3 contains 14 residues. Germline values: CDR1 MNHEY, CDR2 SMNVEV (reference sequence). Here the CDR3 reads CASRSGDRPYEQYF. Written as DNA, the CDR3 is TGTGCCAGCAGATCAGGGGACAGGCCCTACGAGCAGTACTTC.

This clonotype has only a few counts. The V call is TRBV6-5, the J call TRBJ2-7, with D perhaps matching TRBD1 (5 bases). Trimming left V 4 bases short and J 0 bases short, with 13 bases between. The CDR3 length is 15 residues. Germline V gene data show CDR1 as MNHEY and CDR2 as SVGAGI. The CDR3 sequence is CASSSHRFNSYEQYF. For the CDR3, the DNA is TGTGCCAGCAGTTCCCACAGGTTTAACTCCTACGAGCAGTACTTC.

This clonotype appeared a few times. The V and J genes are TRBV7-2 and TRBJ2-2; D is undetermined. V was cut by 2 bases and J by 7 bases, with 11 bases left in between. There are 14 residues in the CDR3. Looked up from germline, CDR1 is SGHTA and CDR2 is FQGNSA. CDR3 sequence: CASSLNYRVGELFF. In nucleotides, the CDR3 is TGTGCCAGCAGCTTAAACTATCGGGTCGGGGAGCTGTTTTTT.

This clonotype was observed once. A clone one base away is much larger, so this may be a read error. V gene TRBV10-3 combines with J gene TRBJ2-3; no firm D call. Germline lookup yields CDR1 ENHRY and CDR2 SYGVKD. The CDR3 sequence is 13 residues long. V lost 0 bases, J lost 6 bases, and 7 bases lay in between. CDR3 nucleotide sequence: TGTGCCATCAGTGAGTCTCAGTGGGATACGCAGTATTTT. Translation: CAISESQWDTQYF.

This clonotype has a count of ten or more. The V call is TRBV29-1, the J call TRBJ1-1; no clear D gene. Germline V CDR1 and CDR2: SQVTM, ANQGSEA. The CDR3 has 12 amino acids. Trimming took 5 bases from V and 2 from J, leaving 9 bases between them. The CDR3 nucleotides are TGCAGCGTTATTCAGGCTAACACTGAAGCTTTCTTT. Protein sequence: CSVIQANTEAFF.

This clonotype has at least ten counts. This chain joins TRBV28 and TRBJ2-7; 8 bases line up with TRBD2. V lost 8 bases and J lost 4; bases outside the gene matches: 10. Germline V gene lookup returns CDR1 MDHEN and CDR2 SYDVKM. The CDR3 runs to 14 residues. CDR3 region: CASVSREGWYEQYF. The CDR3, as DNA: TGTGCCAGCGTGAGCCGGGAGGGGTGGTACGAGCAGTACTTC.